A single sample is the source of the 31 T cell receptor beta chains below, sequenced in a study of blood T cell repertoires in COVID-19. This table comes from immunoSEQ multiplex PCR, and its TCRdb copy is limited to in-frame clones, with some not included. The sample lists 190,000 or so clones, around 90% occurring once. The sample consisted of peripheral blood. The receptors were sampled from a man aged 50 to 59 with acute or convalescent COVID-19.

This clone has a single count. The chain has TRBV2 and TRBJ2-7; 8 bases line up with TRBD2. This CDR3 contains 13 residues. V was pared by 8 bases and J by 6 bases, with 9 bases of the junction left unmatched. In germline, CDR1 is SNHLY, CDR2 FYNNEI. CDR3 region: CASEGLDRREQYF. The CDR3 nucleotides read TGTGCCAGCGAGGGACTAGATCGTCGCGAGCAGTACTTC. The whole variable domain, filled in from reference TRBV2 and TRBJ2-7, reads EPEVTQTPSHQVTQMGQEVILRCVPISNHLYFYWYRQILGQKVEFLVSFYNNEISEKSEIFDDQFSVERPDGSNFTLKIRSTKLEDSAMYFCASEGLDRREQYFGPGTRLTVT.

The gene calls are TRBV18 and TRBJ2-7; 12 positions agree with TRBD2. With 4 bases clipped from V and 5 bases from J, the junction kept 6 bases outside the gene matches. CDR3 length: 15 amino acids. CDR1 is KGHSH, CDR2 LQKENI, per germline. This chain's CDR3 is CASSRGLAGIDEQYF. CDR3 bases: TGTGCCAGCTCACGAGGACTAGCGGGAATCGACGAGCAGTACTTC.

V is TRBV15 and J is TRBJ2-3; weak D call: TRBD1 (5 bases). The CDR3 covers 12 residues. Trimming left V 1 base short and J 8 bases short, with 7 bases between. Germline values: CDR1 LNHNV, CDR2 YYDKDF (reference sequence). In nucleotides, the CDR3 is TGTGCCACCAGCAGAGTAGGGGTTACGCAGTATTTT. This codes for CATSRVGVTQYF. Looking up the rest from reference TRBV15 and TRBJ2-3 gives the full variable domain: DAMVIQNPRYQVTQFGKPVTLSCSQTLNHNVMYWYQQKSSQAPKLLFHYYDKDFNNEADTPDNFQSRRPNTSFCFLDIRSPGLGDTAMYLCATSRVGVTQYFGPGTRLTVL.

This clone was observed a single time. J is TRBJ2-6 and V is TRBV18; D perhaps matches TRBD2 (6 bases). The V end was cut by 1 base, the J end by 2 bases, with 12 bases between. The CDR3 contains 17 residues. Germline V CDR1 and CDR2: KGHSH, LQKENI. In DNA form, the CDR3 reads TGTGCCAGCTCACCACTCGGAGGGATGGCTGGGGCCAACGTCCTGACTTTC. As protein: CASSPLGGMAGANVLTF.

The chain is built from TRBV6-2 or TRBV6-3 and TRBJ1-6; 9 positions agree with TRBD1. Germline values: CDR1 MNHEY, CDR2 SVGEGT. This CDR3 has 14 amino acids. V was clipped by 6 bases and J by 7 bases; unmatched bases: 4. CDR3 amino acids: CASSRDRVNSPLHF. CDR3 nucleotides: TGTGCCAGCAGCCGGGACAGGGTGAATTCACCCCTCCACTTT.

This sequence joins TRBV6-5 and TRBJ1-5, with a possible D match to TRBD1 (6 bases). Germline V CDR1 and CDR2: MNHEY, SVGAGI. This CDR3 is 14 amino acids long. Trimming stripped 7 bases from V and 0 bases from J, with 10 bases between. The CDR3 protein is CASTWTDSNQPQHF. DNA for the CDR3: TGTGCCAGCACCTGGACAGATAGCAATCAGCCCCAGCATTTT.

This chain links TRBV19 with TRBJ2-2, with TRBD2 matching 9 bases. Per germline, CDR1 LNHDA and CDR2 SQIVND (reference sequence). After removal of 7 bases from V and 6 bases from J, the junction contained 24 bases not matched to a gene. The CDR3 runs to 20 residues. The CDR3 reads CASNLRASSGILEGSGELFF. The CDR3 DNA is TGTGCCAGTAACCTCCGGGCGTCTAGCGGGATCTTAGAGGGATCCGGGGAGCTGTTTTTT.

This rearrangement joins TRBV28 to TRBJ2-5; tentative D call: TRBD1 (6 bases). V was clipped by 5 bases and J by 5 bases, with 12 bases between them. The CDR3 covers 13 residues. Germline CDR1 is MDHEN and CDR2 is SYDVKM. The CDR3 bases are TGTGCCAGCAGTATGACAGGTGGGGAGACCCAGTACTTC. It is translated as CASSMTGGETQYF.

This chain connects TRBV7-8 to TRBJ2-4; TRBD1 matches 9 bases. The CDR3 is made up of 17 amino acids. Germline loops: CDR1 SGHVS, CDR2 FQNEAQ. The J segment lost 0 bases and the V segment lost 4 bases, leaving 7 bases of the junction unmatched. The CDR3 is CASSSGQGNLAKNIQYF. Here the CDR3 DNA reads TGTGCCAGCAGCTCAGGACAGGGGAACCTAGCCAAAAACATTCAGTACTTC.

The rearrangement links TRBV10-3 to TRBJ2-7; TRBD2 aligns across 7 bases. V lost 11 bases, J lost 2 bases, and 9 bases stayed unmatched. Germline CDR1 ENHRY, CDR2 SYGVKD. The CDR3 spans 13 residues. CDR3 DNA: TGTGCCGTTTCCGGAACTAGCGCCTACGAGCAGTACTTC. Its translation is CAVSGTSAYEQYF.

This chain connects TRBV19 to TRBJ2-1; D not certain. From germline, CDR1 is LNHDA and CDR2 SQIVND (reference sequence). V shed 5 bases and J shed 3 bases, with 11 bases lying between them. The CDR3 covers 14 residues. In DNA form, the CDR3 reads TGTGCCAGTAGTCCCCTGTCACACTACAATGAGCAGTTCTTC. Protein product: CASSPLSHYNEQFF.

J is TRBJ2-1 and V is TRBV11-2; 15 nucleotides match TRBD2. Looked up from germline, CDR1 is SGHAT and CDR2 is FQNNGV. The CDR3 sequence is 16 residues long. The J segment lost 7 bases and the V segment lost 6 bases, leaving 7 bases of the junction unmatched. CDR3 residues: CASSFVGLAGGNEQFF. Written as DNA, the CDR3 is TGTGCCAGCAGTTTCGTGGGACTAGCGGGAGGTAATGAGCAGTTCTTC.

The V and J genes are TRBV5-1 and TRBJ2-1, with a possible D match to TRBD2 (6 bases). The CDR3 has 13 amino acids. CDR1 is SGHRS, CDR2 YFSETQ, per germline. Deletions cut 1 base from V and 4 bases from J, with 6 bases between. The CDR3 nucleotides are TGCGCCAGCAGCTTGCGGGAGTACAATGAGCAGTTCTTC. This codes for CASSLREYNEQFF.

This chain uses TRBV24-1 with TRBJ1-4; D not resolved. Per the germline V gene, CDR1 is KGHDR and CDR2 is SFDVKD. V was pared by 3 bases and J by 8 bases, with 12 bases between. This CDR3 has 14 amino acids. The CDR3 nucleotides read TGTGCCACCAGTGATCCCGGACTGGGGGAAAAACTGTTTTTT. Translated, it gives CATSDPGLGEKLFF.

This sequence joins TRBV7-3 and TRBJ2-3, with a weak D call TRBD2 (7 bases). The CDR3 contains 15 residues. Germline values: CDR1 SGHTA, CDR2 FQGTGA. V lost 0 bases to trimming and J lost 4 bases, with 11 bases between them. The CDR3 region is CASSLTAGAADTQYF. CDR3 in DNA: TGTGCCAGCAGCTTAACCGCGGGGGCCGCAGATACGCAGTATTTT.

This chain uses TRBV7-6 with TRBJ2-3; TRBD2 is a possible D gene (6 bases). This CDR3 contains 16 residues. Trimming took off 2 bases at V and 2 bases at J, with 14 bases between the two ends. CDR1 and CDR2 from the germline V gene are SGHVS and FNYEAQ. CDR3 DNA: TGTGCCAGCAGCTTAAAACCGGCGGGATTCACAGATACGCAGTATTTT. Protein sequence: CASSLKPAGFTDTQYF.

J is TRBJ2-1 and V is TRBV9; no reliable D call. Germline loops: CDR1 SGDLS, CDR2 YYNGEE. There are 16 residues in the CDR3. V was trimmed by 3 bases and J by 3 bases, leaving 16 bases between them. In nucleotides, the CDR3 is TGTGCCAGCAGCGATCGAGGTTTGCGGAGCTACAATGAGCAGTTCTTC. Protein sequence: CASSDRGLRSYNEQFF.

This sequence joins TRBV27 and TRBJ1-1; 9 bases match TRBD1. V lost 5 bases and J lost 4; bases outside the gene matches: 2. Germline CDR1 MNHEY, CDR2 SMNVEV (reference sequence). The length of the CDR3 is 13 residues. This CDR3 is CASSPQGATEAFF. The CDR3 region has the DNA TGTGCCAGCAGTCCACAGGGGGCCACTGAAGCTTTCTTT.

V gene TRBV3-1 (or the pseudogene TRBV3-2) combines with J gene TRBJ2-3, with D uncertain. Germline-derived CDR1 and CDR2 are LGHDT and YNNKEL (reference sequence). The length of the CDR3 is 13 residues. Trimming removed 2 bases at V and 7 bases at J, with 10 bases between. The CDR3 sequence: CASSQSVLNTQYF. The CDR3 region has the DNA TGTGCCAGCAGCCAATCAGTCCTCAATACGCAGTATTTT.

V gene TRBV18 combines with J gene TRBJ2-2; possible D gene TRBD1, 6 bases. Germline CDR1 reads KGHSH; CDR2 reads LQKENI. There are 15 residues in the CDR3. Trimming shortened V by 0 bases and J by 6 bases, and 11 bases separated the two germline ends. In DNA form, the CDR3 reads TGTGCCAGCTCACCACCCAACAGGGCGTCCGGGGAGCTGTTTTTT. Encoded protein: CASSPPNRASGELFF.

The V call is TRBV19, the J call TRBJ1-6, with D possibly being TRBD1 (5 bases). The CDR3 consists of 13 residues. Deletions cut 5 bases from V and 3 bases from J, with 5 bases between. Germline V gene sequence: CDR1 LNHDA, CDR2 SQIVND (reference sequence). The CDR3 here is CASSDSYNSPLHF. CDR3 nucleotide sequence: TGTGCCAGTAGTGACAGCTATAATTCACCCCTCCACTTT.

V gene TRBV10-3 combines with J gene TRBJ1-1, with TRBD1 as a possible D gene (5 bases). The CDR3 loop spans 12 amino acids. CDR1 is ENHRY and CDR2 is SYGVKD in the germline V gene. V lost 10 bases, J lost 1 base, and 10 bases lay in between. The chain's CDR3 is CATVGANTEAFF. The CDR3, as DNA: TGTGCCACCGTTGGGGCGAACACTGAAGCTTTCTTT.

This sequence joins TRBV5-4 and TRBJ2-2; perhaps TRBD1 as D (6 bases). The V end lost 0 bases, the J end lost 7 bases, and 13 bases lay between the germline ends. The CDR3 length is 15 residues. The germline V gene encodes CDR1 SGHNT and CDR2 YYREEE (reference sequence). CDR3 sequence reads: CASSLEWGRGGELFF. As DNA, the CDR3 is TGTGCCAGCAGCTTGGAATGGGGGCGAGGCGGGGAGCTGTTTTTT.

This chain uses TRBV24-1 with TRBJ1-5; D uncertain. The CDR3 loop spans 15 amino acids. Germline loops: CDR1 KGHDR, CDR2 SFDVKD. Trimming shortened V by 5 bases and J by 0 bases, and 10 bases separated the two germline ends. This CDR3 is CATSGNSYSNQPQHF. The CDR3 DNA reads as TGTGCCACCAGTGGGAACAGTTATAGCAATCAGCCCCAGCATTTT.

This clone was seen once. V gene TRBV15 combines with J gene TRBJ1-5; no clear D gene. CDR3 length: 12 amino acids. Between the trimmed V and J ends, which lost 6 bases and 3 bases, there was a span of 6 bases. From germline, CDR1 is LNHNV and CDR2 YYDKDF (reference sequence). The CDR3 loop is CATSPHNQPQHF. The CDR3 bases are TGTGCCACCAGTCCACACAATCAGCCCCAGCATTTT.

This clone has only one observation. The chain recombines TRBV19 with TRBJ2-5, with D unclear. Looked up from germline, CDR1 is LNHDA and CDR2 is SQIVND (reference sequence). CDR3 length equals 12 residues. V lost 6 bases and J lost 5, with 10 bases in between. The CDR3 here is CASSPLGETQYF. DNA for the CDR3: TGTGCCAGTAGCCCACTCGGGGAGACCCAGTACTTC.

The V call is TRBV3-1 (or the pseudogene TRBV3-2), the J call TRBJ2-2; the D gene is possibly TRBD2 (5 bases). Trimming removed 3 bases from V and 3 bases from J, with 11 bases in between. Germline CDR1 LGHDT, CDR2 YNNKEL (reference sequence). The CDR3 extends over 15 amino acids. The CDR3 nucleotides read TGTGCCAGCAGCCATCATTCGGACTACACCGGGGAGCTGTTTTTT. As protein: CASSHHSDYTGELFF.

The chain recombines TRBV4-3 with TRBJ1-1, with no clear D. The germline V gene encodes CDR1 LGHNA and CDR2 YSLEER. There are 15 residues in the CDR3. Trimming left V 0 bases short and J 4 bases short, with 12 bases between. CDR3 DNA sequence: TGCGCCAGCAGCCAAGAGAAGGCGGCTCCCACTGAAGCTTTCTTT. This codes for CASSQEKAAPTEAFF.

The chain has TRBV7-9 and TRBJ1-4; D may be TRBD1 (5 bases). Germline CDR1 reads SEHNR; CDR2 reads FQNEAQ (reference sequence). V lost 4 bases, J lost 4 bases, and 16 bases lay in between. This CDR3 has 16 residues. The CDR3 sequence: CASSYGTLHNNEKLFF. In DNA form, the CDR3 reads TGTGCCAGCAGCTACGGGACTCTTCACAATAATGAAAAACTGTTTTTT.

The chain has TRBV11-2 and TRBJ1-4; 7 bases match TRBD1. V lost 5 bases, J lost 4 bases, and 4 bases stayed unmatched. Germline V CDR1 and CDR2: SGHAT, FQNNGV. This CDR3 has 14 residues. This CDR3 is CASSRTGHNEKLFF. Here the CDR3 DNA reads TGTGCCAGCAGCCGGACAGGCCATAATGAAAAACTGTTTTTT.

The J gene is TRBJ1-2, the V gene TRBV2; maybe TRBD1 (6 bases). This CDR3 is built from 13 residues. The V gene lost 6 bases and the J gene lost 5 bases, with 13 bases spanning the gap. CDR1 is SNHLY and CDR2 is FYNNEI in the germline V gene. The chain's CDR3 is CASRQQGLYGYTF. For the CDR3, the DNA is TGTGCCAGCAGACAACAGGGTTTGTATGGCTACACCTTC.